These 12 T cell receptor beta chains were all obtained from the same sample, sequenced in a study of T cells in Graves' hyperthyroidism and ophthalmopathy. Amplified TCR beta CDR3 regions came from RNA transcripts. HTBI primers were the set used in a first-round RT-PCR of the TCR CDR3. A single record per CDR3 protein comes from TCRdb applying MiXCR to the multiplex PCR reads. The table has 490,000 or so distinct CDR3 sequences, under 25% seen once. The sequenced sample consisted of blood. All receptors come from a woman in her 70s with Graves' ophthalmopathy.

This clonotype appeared a few times. The chain links TRBV20-1 to TRBJ2-5; 10 bases are a match to TRBD1. Per germline, CDR1 DFQATT and CDR2 SNEGSKA (reference sequence). The V and J ends lost 3 bases and 5 bases, in that order; junction bases with no gene match: 9. CDR3 length equals 15 residues. CDR3 DNA sequence: TGCAGTGCTAGGAAAGGGACAGGGGATCAGGAGACCCAGTACTTC. As protein: CSARKGTGDQETQYF.

The chain uses TRBV20-1 and TRBJ2-5; TRBD2 agrees at 12 bases. Germline loops: CDR1 DFQATT, CDR2 SNEGSKA (reference sequence). The CDR3 extends over 15 amino acids. V shed 5 bases and J 5 bases; nucleotides not matched to a gene: 9. CDR3 loop: CSAPLAGGRLETQYF. In nucleotides, the CDR3 is TGCAGTGCTCCCCTAGCGGGAGGGCGGTTGGAGACCCAGTACTTC.

This clonotype has ten or more counts. J is TRBJ2-1 and V is TRBV2; 14 bases are shared with TRBD2. The CDR3 runs to 15 residues. V was clipped by 4 bases and J by 9 bases; unmatched bases: 5. Germline assignment: CDR1 SNHLY and CDR2 FYNNEI. In DNA, the CDR3 is TGTGCCAGCAGTGGACTAGCGGGGGGGGGACCTGAGCAGTTCTTC. Translation gives CASSGLAGGGPEQFF.

This clonotype was recorded a few times. The chain carries TRBV6-1 and TRBJ1-2, with D possibly matching TRBD1 (6 bases). Germline CDR1 MNHNS, CDR2 SASEGT. The CDR3 is made up of 14 amino acids. The ends were cut back, 11 bases at V and 4 bases at J, with 20 bases in the middle. CDR3: CAARRDTKSYGYTF. The CDR3 bases are TGTGCCGCCCGTAGGGACACCAAGTCCTATGGCTACACCTTC.

A few counts support this clonotype. V and J are TRBV6-1 and TRBJ1-2, with a tentative D call TRBD1 (5 bases). This CDR3 has 14 amino acids. V lost 5 bases to trimming and J lost 7 bases, with 17 bases between them. Germline CDR1 and CDR2: MNHNS and SASEGT. Here the CDR3 reads CASSYSSGSVGYTF. The DNA of the CDR3 is TGTGCCAGCAGTTATTCCTCAGGGAGCGTTGGCTACACCTTC.

A few counts support this clonotype. The chain employs TRBV19 and TRBJ1-1; D not resolved. V was pared by 6 bases and J by 1 base, with 9 bases between. Germline CDR1 and CDR2: LNHDA and SQIVND (reference sequence). The CDR3 loop spans 13 amino acids. The CDR3 protein is CASRSAGNTEAFF. CDR3 nucleotide sequence: TGTGCCAGTAGATCGGCGGGGAACACTGAAGCTTTCTTT.

This clonotype was seen only a few times. The chain couples TRBV3-1 to TRBJ2-2; 14 positions match TRBD2. Germline CDR1 LGHDT, CDR2 YNNKEL (reference sequence). This CDR3 region has 17 residues. After removal of 6 bases from V and 8 bases from J, the junction contained 11 bases not matched to a gene. CDR3 sequence (DNA): TGTGCCAGCAGTCCCTCCCCGGGACTAGCGGGAGAAGGGGAGCTGTTTTTT. It codes for CASSPSPGLAGEGELFF.

This clonotype has ten or more counts. The rearrangement uses TRBV7-2 and TRBJ1-2; D is unclear. The CDR3 has 16 amino acids. Deletions cut 3 bases from V and 0 bases from J, with 14 bases between. Germline values: CDR1 SGHTA, CDR2 FQGNSA. CDR3 bases: TGTGCCAGCAGCTTTGCCTCGCAGCCTTCTAACTATGGCTACACCTTC. Protein: CASSFASQPSNYGYTF.

In its sample, this clonotype was seen many times. J is TRBJ1-5 and V is TRBV7-2, with D perhaps TRBD1 (5 bases). Germline lookup yields CDR1 SGHTA and CDR2 FQGNSA. The germline V and J ends were trimmed by 4 bases and 6 bases, with 16 bases remaining between them. The CDR3 spans 15 residues. The CDR3 bases are TGTGCCAGCAGCTCCTCCCGGGGGGGTACTCAGCCCCAGCATTTT. This translates into CASSSSRGGTQPQHF.

The gene calls are TRBV5-1 and TRBJ1-2; unclear D gene. The CDR3 runs to 14 residues. The ends were cut back, 2 bases at V and 4 bases at J, with 12 bases in the middle. CDR1 and CDR2 (germline): SGHRS, YFSETQ. The CDR3 reads CASSLNKEIYGYTF. In nucleotides, the CDR3 is TGCGCCAGCAGCTTAAATAAGGAAATCTATGGCTACACCTTC.

This clonotype was recorded a few times. The rearrangement links TRBV19 to TRBJ2-7; TRBD2 matches 8 bases. Germline V gene data show CDR1 as LNHDA and CDR2 as SQIVND (reference sequence). Trimming cost V 3 bases and J 0 bases; bases outside gene matches: 4. The CDR3 is 15 residues long. The CDR3 DNA follows: TGTGCCAGTAGTATCGCCGGGAGGGCCTCCTACGAGCAGTACTTC. This codes for CASSIAGRASYEQYF.

The chain combines TRBV20-1 with TRBJ1-2; TRBD1 agrees at 8 bases. The CDR3 spans 16 residues. Germline trimming cut 2 bases from V and 3 bases from J; bases unmatched to any gene: 11. Germline values: CDR1 DFQATT, CDR2 SNEGSKA (reference sequence). The CDR3 protein is CSARPLDRDFHYGYTF. CDR3 sequence (DNA): TGCAGTGCTAGACCTCTGGACAGGGATTTCCACTATGGCTACACCTTC.